These 31 T cell receptor beta chains were sequenced from one sample in a study of beta chain features in type 1 diabetes. What was sequenced were expressed TCRB transcripts, since all of the isolated RNA had been reverse transcribed. TCRdb's copy holds only in-frame clones and misses some; the assay was immunoSEQ multiplex PCR. The sample has about 120,000 clones, 15% to 20% seen once. Study-wide results and caveats: Patients with Type 1 diabetes showed moderately but significantly shorter TCRB CDR3s in all four CD4+ subsets.

Antigens for these TCRs are unknown. The sequenced sample consisted of central memory CD4+ T cells from blood. These receptors were collected from a man aged 25 to 40 with type 1 diabetes.

This sequence joins TRBV7-9 and TRBJ1-2, with D maybe TRBD1 (6 bases). The CDR3 has 14 amino acids. Trimming removed 1 base from V and 6 bases from J, with 12 bases in between. The germline V gene has CDR1 SEHNR and CDR2 FQNEAQ (reference sequence). CDR3: CASSLDTGKDGYTF. In nucleotides, the CDR3 is TGTGCCAGCAGCTTAGATACAGGGAAGGATGGCTACACCTTC.

This clone was seen only a few times. This chain joins TRBV9 and TRBJ2-5; tentative D call: TRBD1 (5 bases). The V end was cut by 4 bases, the J end by 4 bases, with 14 bases between. This CDR3 has 14 residues. The germline V gene has CDR1 SGDLS and CDR2 YYNGEE. The CDR3 protein is CASSLRGFGETQYF. As DNA, the CDR3 is TGTGCCAGCAGCCTAAGGGGTTTTGGAGAGACCCAGTACTTC.

V is TRBV7-9 and J is TRBJ1-6; D is ambiguous. Trimming took off 5 bases at V and 5 bases at J, with 19 bases between the two ends. CDR1 and CDR2 from the germline V gene are SEHNR and FQNEAQ (reference sequence). The CDR3 is 17 amino acids. The CDR3 sequence: CASSLGQGRNNNSPLHF. Here the CDR3 DNA reads TGTGCCAGCAGCCTAGGCCAAGGAAGGAACAATAATTCACCCCTCCACTTT.

The chain combines TRBV7-2 with TRBJ2-3; 12 bases are a match to TRBD2. Germline CDR1 SGHTA, CDR2 FQGNSA. This CDR3 is 16 amino acids long. The ends lost 5 bases at V and 2 bases at J; junction bases unmatched: 5. Here the CDR3 reads CASSAGLAGYTDTQYF. DNA of the CDR3: TGTGCCAGCAGCGCAGGACTAGCGGGATACACAGATACGCAGTATTTT.

The chain has TRBV6-5 and TRBJ2-4, with D uncertain. This CDR3 is built from 16 residues. V lost 2 bases and J lost 0, with 11 bases in between. Germline V gives CDR1 MNHEY, CDR2 SVGAGI. This CDR3 is CASSYTVDVAKNIQYF. The CDR3 DNA sequence: TGTGCCAGCAGTTACACGGTAGACGTAGCCAAAAACATTCAGTACTTC.

This chain uses TRBV29-1 with TRBJ2-7; TRBD1 aligns across 11 bases. Germline V gives CDR1 SQVTM, CDR2 ANQGSEA. After removal of 7 bases from V and 5 bases from J, the junction contained 7 bases not matched to a gene. The CDR3 loop spans 13 amino acids. CDR3 nucleotide sequence: TGCAGCGCCGCAAAGGGACAGGGGGACGAGCAGTACTTC. Its protein product is CSAAKGQGDEQYF.

The rearrangement joins TRBV5-4 to TRBJ1-1; 8 nucleotides align to TRBD1. This CDR3 has 16 residues. Germline V gene data show CDR1 as SGHNT and CDR2 as YYREEE (reference sequence). V gave up 2 bases and J gave up 0 bases; unmatched junction bases: 6. The chain's CDR3 is CASSFPGDRLNTEAFF. For the CDR3, the DNA is TGTGCCAGCAGCTTCCCTGGGGACAGGCTGAACACTGAAGCTTTCTTT.

This clone was detected ten times or more. The V and J genes are TRBV29-1 and TRBJ1-4, with a possible D match to TRBD1 (5 bases). The CDR3 consists of 13 residues. Between the trimmed V and J ends, which lost 6 bases and 3 bases, there was a span of 11 bases. Germline V gene data show CDR1 as SQVTM and CDR2 as ANQGSEA. CDR3 coding DNA: TGCAGCGTGGCACAGACAGCTAATGAAAAACTGTTTTTT. This codes for CSVAQTANEKLFF. Full variable domain (rest looked up from reference TRBV29-1 and TRBJ1-4): SAVISQKPSRDICQRGTSLTIQCQVDSQVTMMFWYRQQPGQSLTLIATANQGSEATYESGFVIDKFPISRPNLTFSTLTVSNMSPEDSSIYLCSVAQTANEKLFFGSGTQLSVL.

This clone was recorded a few times. The J gene is TRBJ2-1, the V gene TRBV7-2; 9 bases agree with TRBD1. The CDR3 sequence is 17 residues long. V trimming: 1 base; J trimming: 8 bases; junction bases outside the gene matches: 12. CDR1 and CDR2 (germline): SGHTA, FQGNSA. In DNA form, the CDR3 reads TGTGCCAGCAGCTTAGTCCCCCGGGACAGGGAAAAAGATGAGCAGTTCTTC. It encodes CASSLVPRDREKDEQFF.

In its sample, this clone was seen a few times. V gene TRBV27 combines with J gene TRBJ2-7; 7 nucleotides match TRBD1. Looked up from germline, CDR1 is MNHEY and CDR2 is SMNVEV (reference sequence). The CDR3 runs 12 residues. With V trimmed by 5 bases and J by 9 bases, 7 bases remained unmatched. CDR3 residues: CASSTGATGQYF. The CDR3 DNA follows: TGTGCCAGCAGTACAGGGGCCACCGGGCAGTACTTC.

The V gene is TRBV6-5, the J gene TRBJ1-1, with D unresolved. V gave up 7 bases and J gave up 4 bases, with 10 bases separating them. The germline CDR1 and CDR2 sequences are MNHEY and SVGAGI. The CDR3 has 12 amino acids. CDR3 loop: CASTATGTEAFF. CDR3 in DNA: TGTGCCAGCACCGCGACTGGCACTGAAGCTTTCTTT.

This clone showed up just a few times. The V gene is TRBV7-2, the J gene TRBJ2-5; TRBD2 matches 8 bases. The CDR3 runs 16 residues. Germline V CDR1 and CDR2: SGHTA, FQGNSA. The ends lost 2 bases at V and 1 base at J; junction bases unmatched: 6. Here the CDR3 reads CASSLLGGGTQETQYF. CDR3 DNA: TGTGCCAGCAGCTTATTGGGCGGGGGGACCCAAGAGACCCAGTACTTC. Complete variable domain (other parts from reference TRBV7-2 and TRBJ2-5): GAGVSQSPSNKVTEKGKDVELRCDPISGHTALYWYRQSLGQGLEFLIYFQGNSAPDKSGLPSDRFSAERTGGSVSTLTIQRTQQEDSAVYLCASSLLGGGTQETQYFGPGTRLLVL.

The chain is built from TRBV28 and TRBJ1-6; the match to TRBD1 covers 11 bases. V shed 7 bases and J 10 bases; nucleotides not matched to a gene: 12. The CDR3 is made up of 16 amino acids. Germline V gene lookup returns CDR1 MDHEN and CDR2 SYDVKM. CDR3: CASTTGVGTGGSPLHF. For the CDR3, the DNA is TGTGCCAGCACCACTGGGGTGGGGACAGGGGGATCACCCCTCCACTTT.

This clone was observed a few times. The CDR3 spells CASSARTGYNEQFF. CDR3 in DNA: TGTGCCAGCAGCGCCAGAACAGGGTACAATGAGCAGTTCTTC. This rearrangement joins TRBV9 to TRBJ2-1, with D possibly TRBD1 on 6 matching bases. This CDR3 comprises 14 residues. The V gene's germline CDR1 is SGDLS and CDR2 YYNGEE. V was cut by 3 bases and J by 4 bases, with 11 bases left in between.

This clone was seen more than once but under ten times. V is TRBV4-3 and J is TRBJ2-3; 11 positions match TRBD2. Trimming cost V 4 bases and J 5 bases; bases outside gene matches: 8. Germline V CDR1 and CDR2: LGHNA, YSLEER. This CDR3 contains 16 residues. This CDR3 is CASSPQTSGVLDTQYF. In DNA, the CDR3 is TGCGCCAGCAGCCCTCAGACTAGCGGGGTTCTAGATACGCAGTATTTT.

The rearrangement links TRBV9 to TRBJ2-1; 8 bases agree with TRBD2. Germline assignment: CDR1 SGDLS and CDR2 YYNGEE. With V trimmed by 4 bases and J by 4 bases, 4 bases remained unmatched. The CDR3 sequence is 14 residues long. The CDR3 reads CASSKSGGYNEQFF. CDR3 DNA: TGTGCCAGCAGCAAGTCGGGGGGGTACAATGAGCAGTTCTTC.

This clone appeared a few times. This chain uses TRBV19 with TRBJ1-1; TRBD1 matches 10 bases. V lost 6 bases to trimming and J lost 5 bases; unmatched junction nucleotides: 6. The CDR3 is 14 amino acids. Germline values: CDR1 LNHDA, CDR2 SQIVND (reference sequence). CDR3 region: CASRTTGGRTEAFF. The CDR3 DNA is TGTGCCAGTAGGACGACAGGGGGCCGTACTGAAGCTTTCTTT.

This clone was seen a few times. This rearrangement joins TRBV29-1 to TRBJ2-5, with D uncertain. Looked up from germline, CDR1 is SQVTM and CDR2 is ANQGSEA. The CDR3 is made up of 15 amino acids. Trimming stripped 3 bases from V and 4 bases from J, with 18 bases between. The CDR3 spells CSVDTGVGLGETQYF. The DNA of the CDR3 is TGCAGCGTTGACACCGGCGTTGGGCTAGGAGAGACCCAGTACTTC.

The chain joins TRBV18 to TRBJ2-7, with 9 bases matching TRBD2. This CDR3 has 15 amino acids. The V gene end was trimmed by 3 bases and the J gene end by 2 bases; junction bases not matched to a gene: 5. CDR1 KGHSH and CDR2 LQKENI come from the germline V gene. CDR3 sequence: CASSPVAGETYEQYF. The CDR3, as DNA: TGTGCCAGCTCACCCGTAGCGGGGGAGACCTACGAGCAGTACTTC.

In this sample, this clone turned up many times. The V call is TRBV7-9, the J call TRBJ2-3, with 13 positions matching TRBD2. The length of the CDR3 is 15 residues. Germline V gene lookup returns CDR1 SEHNR and CDR2 FQNEAQ (reference sequence). Trimming removed 4 bases from V and 3 bases from J; junction bases left unmatched: 1. The CDR3 spells CASSSGLAGTDTQYF. The DNA for the CDR3 is TGTGCCAGCAGCTCGGGACTAGCGGGGACAGATACGCAGTATTTT.

This chain connects TRBV7-2 to TRBJ2-5, with D unresolved. The V and J ends lost 5 bases and 2 bases respectively, with 12 bases between them. This CDR3 has 14 residues. The germline CDR1 and CDR2 sequences are SGHTA and FQGNSA. This chain's CDR3 is CASSLEAGQETQYF. In DNA, the CDR3 is TGTGCCAGCAGCCTCGAAGCCGGACAAGAGACCCAGTACTTC.

This chain joins TRBV21-1 and TRBJ2-7; the table's D call of TRBD1 was not tested on the DNA. TRBV21-1 is a documented pseudogene. This CDR3 is built from 14 residues. CDR3 bases: TGTGCCAGCAGCATGGGGACAGGGGGGAACGAGCAGTACTTC. Translated: CASSMGTGGNEQYF.

This clone turned up a few times. The chain couples TRBV10-3 to TRBJ1-1; weak D call: TRBD1 (6 bases). Trimming cost V 4 bases and J 2 bases, with 8 bases left between them. The CDR3 consists of 13 residues. CDR1 and CDR2 (germline): ENHRY, SYGVKD. The chain's CDR3 is CAISVGGNTEAFF. The CDR3 region has the DNA TGTGCCATCAGTGTTGGGGGCAACACTGAAGCTTTCTTT.

This clone appeared a few times. A single base separates this from a much larger clone, so it may be a read error. The same CDR3 is also encoded by other DNA sequences in this sample. This rearrangement joins TRBV9 to TRBJ2-7, with D possibly being TRBD2 (7 bases). This CDR3 comprises 14 residues. The V gene lost 3 bases and the J gene lost 2 bases, with 12 bases spanning the gap. Germline CDR1 SGDLS, CDR2 YYNGEE. CDR3 amino acids: CASSAMGGPYEQYF. The CDR3 coding sequence is TGTGCCAGCAGCGCGATGGGGGGGCCCTACGAGCAGTACTTC.

The V call is TRBV13, the J call TRBJ2-1, with unresolved D. The CDR3 runs to 12 residues. V lost 3 bases, J lost 9 bases, and 9 bases lay in between. The germline V gene encodes CDR1 PRHDT and CDR2 FYEKMQ (reference sequence). CDR3 sequence: CASSFRRGEQFF. In DNA, the CDR3 is TGTGCCAGCAGCTTTCGGCGAGGTGAGCAGTTCTTC.

This clone was counted only a few times. The chain has TRBV11-2 and TRBJ2-7, with a tentative D call TRBD2 (5 bases). Germline CDR1 SGHAT, CDR2 FQNNGV. There are 12 residues in the CDR3. The germline V and J ends were trimmed by 1 base and 6 bases, with 7 bases remaining between them. Here the CDR3 reads CASSLARAEQYF. The CDR3 DNA follows: TGTGCCAGCAGCTTAGCGAGGGCCGAGCAGTACTTC.

A few counts support this clone. The J gene is TRBJ2-1, the V gene TRBV5-4; 9 bases line up with TRBD1. There are 15 residues in the CDR3. V was clipped by 3 bases and J by 8 bases; unmatched bases: 9. Germline CDR1 SGHNT, CDR2 YYREEE (reference sequence). CDR3 coding DNA: TGTGCCAGCAGCTCCACAGGGGGCTCACGCGATGAGCAGTTCTTC. This codes for CASSSTGGSRDEQFF.

The chain's CDR3 is CASSELSSNSPLHF. Here the CDR3 DNA reads TGTGCCAGCAGTGAATTGTCATCTAATTCACCCCTCCACTTT. This sequence joins TRBV2 and TRBJ1-6; D call uncertain. The CDR3 covers 14 residues. Germline V lookup: CDR1 SNHLY, CDR2 FYNNEI. V lost 2 bases to trimming and J lost 6 bases, with 8 bases between them.

V usage is TRBV7-2 and J usage is TRBJ1-6; tentative D call: TRBD1 (5 bases). V shed 5 bases and J shed 8 bases, with 10 bases lying between them. The CDR3 extends over 13 amino acids. CDR1 and CDR2 from the germline V gene are SGHTA and FQGNSA. The CDR3 sequence is CASSPTGDSPLHF. DNA of the CDR3: TGTGCCAGCAGCCCAACGGGGGATTCACCCCTCCACTTT.

The genes are TRBV4-1 and TRBJ2-3; D is ambiguous. CDR3 length equals 15 residues. Germline V gene lookup returns CDR1 MGHRA and CDR2 YSYEKL. V shed 0 bases and J shed 1 base, with 8 bases lying between them. The CDR3 DNA reads as TGCGCCAGCAGCCAAGATCTGGCTCGCACAGATACGCAGTATTTT. Its protein is CASSQDLARTDTQYF.

This clone was seen many times. The chain employs TRBV4-3 and TRBJ2-1; 7 nucleotides match TRBD1. Germline V gives CDR1 LGHNA, CDR2 YSLEER. J was trimmed by 5 bases and V by 0 bases; bases with no gene match: 7. The CDR3 runs 16 residues. The CDR3 loop reads CASSQEPQGVDNEQFF. The CDR3 DNA is TGCGCCAGCAGCCAAGAACCCCAGGGGGTGGACAATGAGCAGTTCTTC.